This T cell receptor beta chain stems from a study of blood T cell repertoires in COVID-19. Study overall: Samples representing acute and convalescent COVID-19 were sourced from the United States, Italy and Spain.

Authors' data handling: Reference gene primer amplification yielded estimated nucleated cell counts. Using immunoSEQ multiplex PCR, the repertoire was profiled, and TCRdb retains in-frame clones only, with some absent. The V and J calls and the clone size are those of that table, but D and trimming were determined from the DNA. There are 100,000 to 150,000 clones in the sample; 85% to 90% occur only once, and 2% to 2.5% lies in the top ten. The ends were cut back, 2 bases at V and 1 base at J, with 6 bases in the middle. The CDR3 is made up of 12 amino acids. Germline CDR1 and CDR2: GTSNPN and SVGIG (reference sequence).

This receptor was identified in a man in his 70s with active COVID-19. The genes are TRBV30 and TRBJ2-7; D remains ambiguous. Specimen: peripheral blood. CDR3 protein: CAWSYGSYEQYF. The DNA for the CDR3 is TGTGCCTGGAGTTACGGGTCCTACGAGCAGTACTTC.